The present entry profiles one TCR beta chain with its context. Its matching antigen is unknown. The sample belongs to a study of a mutant IDH1 vaccine in newly diagnosed glioma. As for the study in general: Onset of vaccination occurred 4-6 weeks following radiotherapy alone, or with temozolomide cycles. Patients got radiotherapy, temozolomide, or both beforehand, and most got both. Study-level points and caveats: Overall, around 94% of patients had vaccine-induced immune responses.

As for time point: week 47, end of study. Each dose delivered 300 ug of mutant IDH1 20-mer peptide subcutaneously with imiquimod. During weeks 1, 3, 5, 7, 11, 15, 19 and 23, patients received eight vaccinations. Trimming cost V 4 bases and J 1 base, with 10 bases left between them. Germline V CDR1 and CDR2: GTSNPN, SVGIG (reference sequence). The CDR3 is 13 amino acids. Profiled with immunoSEQ multiplex PCR; TCRdb holds only in-frame clones, not every one. The sample comprises some 49,000 clones, around three quarters of which are singletons, and less than 5% rests with the top ten. This clonotype originated in a woman aged 35 to 49 with glioma. Some clones in this sample may be carry-over from other donors' samples. The starting material was PBMCs, obtained from a glioma patient whose treatment included an IDH1 peptide vaccine. The J gene is TRBJ1-1, the V gene TRBV30; D unresolved. The CDR3 protein is CAWIREQNTEAFF. The CDR3 DNA reads TGTGCCTGGATTCGGGAACAGAACACTGAAGCTTTCTTT.